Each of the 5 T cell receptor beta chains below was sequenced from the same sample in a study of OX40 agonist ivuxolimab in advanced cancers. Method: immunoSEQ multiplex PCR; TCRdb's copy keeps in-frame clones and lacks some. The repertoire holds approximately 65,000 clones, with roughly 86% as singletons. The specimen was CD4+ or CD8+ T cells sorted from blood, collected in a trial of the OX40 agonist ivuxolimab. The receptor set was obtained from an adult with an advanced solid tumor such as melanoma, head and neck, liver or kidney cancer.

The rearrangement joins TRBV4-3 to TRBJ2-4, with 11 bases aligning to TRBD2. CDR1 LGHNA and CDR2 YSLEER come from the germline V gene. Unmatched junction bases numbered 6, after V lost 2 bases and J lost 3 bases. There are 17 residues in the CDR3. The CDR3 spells CASSQPTSGTVKNIQYF. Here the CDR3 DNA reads TGCGCCAGCAGCCAACCGACTAGCGGGACGGTCAAAAACATTCAGTACTTC.

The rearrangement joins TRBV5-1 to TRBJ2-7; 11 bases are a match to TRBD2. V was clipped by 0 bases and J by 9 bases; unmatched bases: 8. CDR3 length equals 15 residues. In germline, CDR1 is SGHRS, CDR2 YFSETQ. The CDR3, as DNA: TGCGCCAGCAGCTTGGTAACTAGCGGGAGAGGCGGGCAGTACTTC. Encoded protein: CASSLVTSGRGGQYF. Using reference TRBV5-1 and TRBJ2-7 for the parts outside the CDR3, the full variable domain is KAGVTQTPRYLIKTRGQQVTLSCSPISGHRSVSWYQQTPGQGLQFLFEYFSETQRNKGNFPGRFSGRQFSNSRSEMNVSTLELGDSALYLCASSLVTSGRGGQYFGPGTRLTVT.

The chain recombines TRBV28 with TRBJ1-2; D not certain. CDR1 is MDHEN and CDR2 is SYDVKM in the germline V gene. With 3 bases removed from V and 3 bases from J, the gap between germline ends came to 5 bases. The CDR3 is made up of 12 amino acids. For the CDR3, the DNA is TGTGCCAGCAGTTTGAGAGACTATGGCTACACCTTC. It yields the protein CASSLRDYGYTF.

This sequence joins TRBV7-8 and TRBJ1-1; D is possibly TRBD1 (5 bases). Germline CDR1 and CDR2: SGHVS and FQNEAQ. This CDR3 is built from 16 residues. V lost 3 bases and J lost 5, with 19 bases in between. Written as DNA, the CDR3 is TGTGCCAGCAGCTTCCTCGGGGGGGAAGCTCTTACTGAAGCTTTCTTT. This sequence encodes CASSFLGGEALTEAFF.

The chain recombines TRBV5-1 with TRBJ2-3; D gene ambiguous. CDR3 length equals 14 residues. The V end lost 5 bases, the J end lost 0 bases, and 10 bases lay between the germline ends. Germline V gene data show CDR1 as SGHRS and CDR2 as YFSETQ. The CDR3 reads CASRRGTSTDTQYF. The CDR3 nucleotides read TGCGCCAGCAGACGAGGTACTAGCACAGATACGCAGTATTTT.